This T cell receptor (beta chain) was sequenced in a study of molecular identifiers for immune sequencing clone quantification. Study overall: Naive CD8 RNA (about 19,000 or 110,000 cells) was divided into five aliquots, with four sequenced.

As for this clonotype: Its antigen is undetermined.

Both previously described methods and listed TCR primers were employed to make bulk TCR libraries. TCRdb recomputed calls from the PCR reads with MiXCR, one row per CDR3 protein. Here the sample spans some 680,000 distinct CDR3 sequences, about 25% being singletons. Naive CD8 libraries were made from around 18,000 to 910,000 sorted cells, and they used 10%, 30% or 50% RNA. Germline V gene lookup returns CDR1 MNHEY and CDR2 SVGAGI. The CDR3 extends over 16 amino acids. With 0 bases clipped from V and 0 bases from J, the junction kept 2 bases outside the gene matches. Notes on the study in general: Among effectors, clones above 20 RNA copies held over 98% of molecules; among naive cells, under 1%.

The rearrangement links TRBV6-5 to TRBJ1-2, with 9 bases aligning to TRBD1. The source is a human donor in good health. Some libraries in this study had Jurkat cell RNA spiked in. The material sequenced was naive CD8+ T cells from blood, with Jurkat cell RNA spiked in. Described subset: FACS-sorted CD8+CD4-CCR7+CD45RA+ naive T cells. CDR3 coding DNA: TGTGCCAGCAGTTACTCCGGGACAGGGACTAACTATGGCTACACCTTC. This codes for CASSYSGTGTNYGYTF.